Below are 25 T cell receptor beta chains sequenced from a single sample in a study of CD8 T cells in Susac syndrome. The RNA input was roughly 0.45 to 1 ug, and it was reverse transcribed with random hexamers. TCRdb re-derived calls from the immunoSEQ multiplex PCR reads in MiXCR, one entry per CDR3 protein. This repertoire shows 110,000 to 150,000 distinct CDR3 sequences, approximately 94% found once; its top ten account for 0.065% to 0.095%. Specimen: CD4+ T cells from PBMCs. These receptors came from a human donor with Susac syndrome.

CDR3 in amino acids: CSATLPGQGGTGELFF. CDR3 nucleotide sequence: TGCAGTGCCACACTTCCGGGACAGGGGGGTACCGGGGAGCTGTTTTTT. The chain employs TRBV20-1 and TRBJ2-2; 11 nucleotides agree with TRBD1. Germline trimming cut 6 bases from V and 5 bases from J; bases unmatched to any gene: 11. This CDR3 has 16 amino acids. Germline V gene sequence: CDR1 DFQATT, CDR2 SNEGSKA (reference sequence).

The chain links TRBV24-1 to TRBJ2-7; 10 bases are shared with TRBD2. Trimming cost V 4 bases and J 4 bases; bases outside gene matches: 3. The CDR3 has 14 amino acids. CDR1 and CDR2 from the germline V gene are KGHDR and SFDVKD. In nucleotides, the CDR3 is TGTGCCACCAGTGACGAGCGGGGGGGGTACGAGCAGTACTTC. This gives the protein CATSDERGGYEQYF.

The CDR3, as DNA: TGCAGTGCTAGAGCTAAGGCGGGAACCTACAATGAGCAGTTCTTC. It codes for CSARAKAGTYNEQFF. V is TRBV20-1 and J is TRBJ2-1, with D perhaps TRBD2 (6 bases). Trimming removed 1 base from V and 2 bases from J, with 12 bases in between. CDR1 is DFQATT, CDR2 SNEGSKA, per germline (reference sequence). The CDR3 loop spans 15 amino acids.

There are a few counts of this clonotype. The V gene is TRBV12-3 or TRBV12-4, the J gene TRBJ1-1; 8 bases align to TRBD1. This CDR3 has 13 amino acids. V was pared by 6 bases and J by 1 base, with 1 base of the junction left unmatched. DNA for the CDR3: TGTGCCAGCAGGGGGACAGGGAACACTGAAGCTTTCTTT. Translation gives CASRGTGNTEAFF.

This chain joins TRBV29-1 and TRBJ2-1; 7 nucleotides align to TRBD1. This CDR3 region has 12 residues. Trimming took 4 bases from V and 4 from J; bases not matched to a gene: 1. Per the germline V gene, CDR1 is SQVTM and CDR2 is ANQGSEA. The CDR3: CSVGDRYNEQFF. Here the CDR3 DNA reads TGCAGCGTTGGGGACAGATACAATGAGCAGTTCTTC.

The V call is TRBV19, the J call TRBJ2-2, with D unclear. In germline, CDR1 is LNHDA, CDR2 SQIVND (reference sequence). V was trimmed by 1 base and J by 7 bases, leaving 7 bases between them. The CDR3 contains 13 residues. CDR3 nucleotide sequence: TGTGCCAGTAGTATAGTAGCCGGCGGGGAGCTGTTTTTT. It is translated as CASSIVAGGELFF.

The chain joins TRBV20-1 to TRBJ1-5; the D is unclear. This CDR3 comprises 15 residues. The germline V and J ends were trimmed by 5 bases and 5 bases, with 19 bases remaining between them. Germline V gives CDR1 DFQATT, CDR2 SNEGSKA (reference sequence). For the CDR3, the DNA is TGCAGTGCTTACCCACCCGAAGCGGTTTATCAGCCCCAGCATTTT. Translation: CSAYPPEAVYQPQHF.

CDR3 loop: CASSNYLNIQYF. For the CDR3, the DNA is TGTGCCAGCAGTAATTACTTAAACATTCAGTACTTC. This chain connects TRBV28 to TRBJ2-4, with unresolved D. Germline loops: CDR1 MDHEN, CDR2 SYDVKM. The CDR3 is 12 amino acids. V lost 5 bases and J 6 bases, leaving 8 bases between the germline ends. Full variable domain (missing parts from reference TRBV28 and TRBJ2-4): DVKVTQSSRYLVKRTGEKVFLECVQDMDHENMFWYRQDPGLGLRLIYFSYDVKMKEKGDIPEGYSVSREKKERFSLILESASTNQTSMYLCASSNYLNIQYFGAGTRLSVL.

J is TRBJ1-2 and V is TRBV18; possibly TRBD1 for D (5 bases). V shed 0 bases and J shed 6 bases, with 11 bases lying between them. The germline V gene has CDR1 KGHSH and CDR2 LQKENI. The CDR3 is made up of 14 amino acids. CDR3 coding DNA: TGTGCCAGCTCACCACCGGGGCAGATGGATGGCTACACCTTC. This codes for CASSPPGQMDGYTF.

The rearrangement joins TRBV2 to TRBJ2-5, with 7 bases matching TRBD1. V lost 6 bases and J lost 1; bases outside the gene matches: 5. The CDR3 loop spans 14 amino acids. The germline gives CDR1 SNHLY, CDR2 FYNNEI. CDR3: CASRVQGIQETQYF. The CDR3 region has the DNA TGTGCCAGCAGGGTACAGGGGATCCAAGAGACCCAGTACTTC. The entire variable domain, with the rest obtained from reference TRBV2 and TRBJ2-5, is as follows: EPEVTQTPSHQVTQMGQEVILRCVPISNHLYFYWYRQILGQKVEFLVSFYNNEISEKSEIFDDQFSVERPDGSNFTLKIRSTKLEDSAMYFCASRVQGIQETQYFGPGTRLLVL.

The chain couples TRBV3-1 to TRBJ2-7, with 12 bases lining up with TRBD2. The trim removed 4 bases at V and 5 bases at J, leaving 9 bases unmatched. The CDR3 covers 16 residues. The germline CDR1 and CDR2 sequences are LGHDT and YNNKEL (reference sequence). The CDR3 is CASSRPTSGRRDEQYF. The CDR3 DNA follows: TGTGCCAGCAGCCGACCGACTAGCGGGAGACGTGACGAGCAGTACTTC.

This clonotype was picked up a small number of times. This chain links TRBV28 with TRBJ1-1; D uncertain. The CDR3 spans 13 residues. Trimming removed 5 bases at V and 4 bases at J, with 11 bases between. Germline values: CDR1 MDHEN, CDR2 SYDVKM. CDR3 DNA sequence: TGTGCCAGCAGTCTCGGAGGTGTCACTGAAGCTTTCTTT. Translating gives CASSLGGVTEAFF.

This clonotype was seen once. This chain uses TRBV5-6 with TRBJ2-7, with D possibly TRBD1 on 5 matching bases. This CDR3 spans 13 amino acids. V shed 1 base and J shed 5 bases, with 10 bases lying between them. The V gene's germline CDR1 is SGHDT and CDR2 YYEEEE. DNA for the CDR3: TGTGCCAGCAGCTTGTACTCAGGGCACGAGCAGTACTTC. Encoded protein: CASSLYSGHEQYF.

V usage is TRBV3-1 and J usage is TRBJ2-1; 11 bases map to TRBD1. Per germline, CDR1 LGHDT and CDR2 YNNKEL (reference sequence). V lost 7 bases to trimming and J lost 3 bases; unmatched junction nucleotides: 5. CDR3 length equals 15 residues. The CDR3 nucleotides are TGTGCCAGCACCCTGGGACAGGGGGTCTACAATGAGCAGTTCTTC. Translated, it gives CASTLGQGVYNEQFF.

V gene TRBV12-3 or TRBV12-4 combines with J gene TRBJ2-3; D remains ambiguous. This CDR3 has 15 residues. With 2 bases removed from V and 0 bases from J, the gap between germline ends came to 9 bases. Here the CDR3 DNA reads TGTGCCAGCAGTTTATGGGCGACTAGCACAGATACGCAGTATTTT. This gives the protein CASSLWATSTDTQYF.

The DNA of the CDR3 is TGTGCCAGCAGTTTATTCCCCGACAGACTTAACACTGAAGCTTTCTTT. It translates to CASSLFPDRLNTEAFF. This chain links TRBV27 with TRBJ1-1; D is possibly TRBD1 (5 bases). Germline V CDR1 and CDR2: MNHEY, SMNVEV (reference sequence). Between the trimmed V and J ends, which lost 1 base and 2 bases, there was a span of 14 bases. The CDR3 runs to 16 residues.

The genes are TRBV5-1 and TRBJ2-7; weak D call: TRBD2 (5 bases). V was trimmed by 2 bases and J by 5 bases, leaving 11 bases between them. CDR1 and CDR2 from the germline V gene are SGHRS and YFSETQ. CDR3 length: 13 residues. The CDR3 bases are TGCGCCAGCAGCTTTCCGGGGAAGAACGAGCAGTACTTC. Its translation: CASSFPGKNEQYF.

The rearrangement uses TRBV7-2 and TRBJ2-7; possibly TRBD1 or TRBD2 for D (5 bases each). V lost 2 bases and J lost 7, with 12 bases in between. Germline values: CDR1 SGHTA, CDR2 FQGNSA. The CDR3 totals 13 residues. CDR3 sequence: CASSLTGPGEQYF. The DNA for the CDR3 is TGTGCCAGCAGCTTAACGGGGCCGGGGGAGCAGTACTTC.

The chain has TRBV6-2 or TRBV6-3 and TRBJ1-1, with D possibly matching TRBD1 (6 bases). In germline, CDR1 is MNHEY, CDR2 SVGEGT. The CDR3 length is 13 residues. Trimming took 6 bases from V and 1 from J, leaving 9 bases between them. The CDR3 loop is CASRRGQNTEAFF. The DNA of the CDR3 is TGTGCCAGCAGGCGGGGGCAGAACACTGAAGCTTTCTTT.

The chain recombines TRBV9 with TRBJ1-2; TRBD1 might be the D (5 bases). The CDR3 has 13 residues. V lost 3 bases and J lost 4, with 10 bases in between. The germline gives CDR1 SGDLS, CDR2 YYNGEE. The CDR3 here is CASSGGTAYGYTF. DNA of the CDR3: TGTGCCAGCAGCGGTGGGACGGCCTATGGCTACACCTTC. Together with reference TRBV9 and TRBJ1-2, the CDR3 gives the full variable domain: DSGVTQTPKHLITATGQRVTLRCSPRSGDLSVYWYQQSLDQGLQFLIQYYNGEERAKGNILERFSAQQFPDLHSELNLSSLELGDSALYFCASSGGTAYGYTFGSGTRLTVV.

The chain links TRBV5-6 to TRBJ1-1; D possibly corresponds to TRBD1 (6 bases). The germline CDR1 and CDR2 sequences are SGHDT and YYEEEE. V lost 4 bases and J lost 3, with 10 bases in between. The length of the CDR3 is 13 residues. The CDR3: CASSRRQDTEAFF. The CDR3 DNA is TGTGCCAGCAGCCGAAGACAGGACACTGAAGCTTTCTTT.

The chain has TRBV10-3 and TRBJ1-5, with a tentative D call TRBD1 (5 bases). The V gene's germline CDR1 is ENHRY and CDR2 SYGVKD. CDR3 length: 14 amino acids. With 3 bases removed from V and 5 bases from J, the gap between germline ends came to 11 bases. The CDR3 DNA is TGTGCCATCAGTGAATCGGGGACCGATCAGCCCCAGCATTTT. Amino acid sequence: CAISESGTDQPQHF.

This clonotype was picked up a small number of times. The chain uses TRBV11-2 and TRBJ2-5; D not resolved. CDR1 SGHAT and CDR2 FQNNGV come from the germline V gene. The CDR3 has 12 residues. The germline V and J ends were trimmed by 5 bases and 3 bases, with 7 bases remaining between them. The CDR3 loop is CASSRMEETQYF. The CDR3 bases are TGTGCCAGCAGCCGAATGGAAGAGACCCAGTACTTC.

This chain connects TRBV14 to TRBJ2-1; 11 nucleotides match TRBD2. This CDR3 has 16 amino acids. Germline CDR1 is SGHDN and CDR2 is FVKESK. The V segment lost 4 bases and the J segment 4 bases; nucleotides outside the gene matches: 6. This CDR3 is CASSPLLAGGYNEQFF. DNA of the CDR3: TGTGCCAGCAGCCCTCTCCTAGCGGGGGGATACAATGAGCAGTTCTTC.

The chain carries TRBV7-2 and TRBJ2-7, with 8 bases lining up with TRBD1. The ends lost 3 bases at V and 5 bases at J; junction bases unmatched: 9. Germline CDR1 SGHTA, CDR2 FQGNSA. The CDR3 consists of 15 residues. The CDR3 DNA reads as TGTGCCAGCAGCTTGGTAGGACAGGGCCCCCACGAGCAGTACTTC. The encoded protein is CASSLVGQGPHEQYF.